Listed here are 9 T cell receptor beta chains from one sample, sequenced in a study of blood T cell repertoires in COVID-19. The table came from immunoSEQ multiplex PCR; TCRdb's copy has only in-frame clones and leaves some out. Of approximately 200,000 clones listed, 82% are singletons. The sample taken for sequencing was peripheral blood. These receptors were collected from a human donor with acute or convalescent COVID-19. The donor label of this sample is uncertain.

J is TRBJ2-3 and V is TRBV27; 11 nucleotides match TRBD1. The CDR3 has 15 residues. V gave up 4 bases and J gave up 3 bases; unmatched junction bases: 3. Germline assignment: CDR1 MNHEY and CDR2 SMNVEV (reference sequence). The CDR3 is CASSSGTGGTDTQYF. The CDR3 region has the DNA TGTGCCAGCAGTTCCGGGACAGGGGGGACAGATACGCAGTATTTT.

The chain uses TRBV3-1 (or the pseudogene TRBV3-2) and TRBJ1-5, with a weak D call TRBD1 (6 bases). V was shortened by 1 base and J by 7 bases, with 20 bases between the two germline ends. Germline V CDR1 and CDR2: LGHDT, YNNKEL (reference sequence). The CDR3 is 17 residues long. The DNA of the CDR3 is TGTGCCAGCAGCCAAGCCGACTGGACAGTCTCTACCCAGCCCCAGCATTTT. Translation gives CASSQADWTVSTQPQHF.

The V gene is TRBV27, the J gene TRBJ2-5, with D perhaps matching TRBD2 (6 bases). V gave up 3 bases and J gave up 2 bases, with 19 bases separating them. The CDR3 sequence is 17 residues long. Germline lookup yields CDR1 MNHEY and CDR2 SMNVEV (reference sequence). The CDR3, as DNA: TGTGCCAGCAGTTTCCTCGGGATTGGGCGGGATCAAGAGACCCAGTACTTC. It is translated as CASSFLGIGRDQETQYF.

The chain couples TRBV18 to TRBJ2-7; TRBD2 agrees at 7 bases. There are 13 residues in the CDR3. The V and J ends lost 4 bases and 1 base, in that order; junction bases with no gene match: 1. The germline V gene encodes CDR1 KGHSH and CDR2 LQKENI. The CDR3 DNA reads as TGTGCCAGCTCACAGGGACTATCCTACGAGCAGTACTTC. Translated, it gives CASSQGLSYEQYF.

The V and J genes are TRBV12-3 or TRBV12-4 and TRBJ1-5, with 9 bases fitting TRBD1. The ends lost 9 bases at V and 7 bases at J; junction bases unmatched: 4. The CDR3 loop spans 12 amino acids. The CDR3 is CASAQGAQPQHF. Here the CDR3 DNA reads TGTGCCAGTGCACAGGGGGCCCAGCCCCAGCATTTT.

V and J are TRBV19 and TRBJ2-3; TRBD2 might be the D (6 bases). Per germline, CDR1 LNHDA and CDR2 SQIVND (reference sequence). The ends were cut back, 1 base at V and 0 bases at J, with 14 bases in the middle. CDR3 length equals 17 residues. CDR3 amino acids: CASSIGVGLRSTDTQYF. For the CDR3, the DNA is TGTGCCAGTAGTATAGGTGTGGGACTCCGAAGCACAGATACGCAGTATTTT.

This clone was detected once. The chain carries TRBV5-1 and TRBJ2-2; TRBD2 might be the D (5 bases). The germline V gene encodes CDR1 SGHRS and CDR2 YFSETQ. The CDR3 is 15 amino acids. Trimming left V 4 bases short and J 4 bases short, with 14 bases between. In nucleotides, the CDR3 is TGCGCCAGCAGCCCCGGAGGACTTTCCACCGGGGAGCTGTTTTTT. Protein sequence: CASSPGGLSTGELFF.

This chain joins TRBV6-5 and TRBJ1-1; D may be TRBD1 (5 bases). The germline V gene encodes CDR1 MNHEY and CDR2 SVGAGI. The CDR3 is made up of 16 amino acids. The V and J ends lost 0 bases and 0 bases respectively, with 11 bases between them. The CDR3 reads CASSYSWTGVNTEAFF. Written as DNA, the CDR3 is TGTGCCAGCAGTTACTCGTGGACGGGGGTGAACACTGAAGCTTTCTTT.

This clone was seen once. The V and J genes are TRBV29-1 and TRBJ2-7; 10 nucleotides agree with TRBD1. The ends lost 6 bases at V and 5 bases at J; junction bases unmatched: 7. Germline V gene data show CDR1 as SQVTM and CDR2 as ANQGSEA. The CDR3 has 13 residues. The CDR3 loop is CSVGRDRGDEQYF. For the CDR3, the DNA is TGCAGCGTGGGCCGGGACAGGGGCGACGAGCAGTACTTC.